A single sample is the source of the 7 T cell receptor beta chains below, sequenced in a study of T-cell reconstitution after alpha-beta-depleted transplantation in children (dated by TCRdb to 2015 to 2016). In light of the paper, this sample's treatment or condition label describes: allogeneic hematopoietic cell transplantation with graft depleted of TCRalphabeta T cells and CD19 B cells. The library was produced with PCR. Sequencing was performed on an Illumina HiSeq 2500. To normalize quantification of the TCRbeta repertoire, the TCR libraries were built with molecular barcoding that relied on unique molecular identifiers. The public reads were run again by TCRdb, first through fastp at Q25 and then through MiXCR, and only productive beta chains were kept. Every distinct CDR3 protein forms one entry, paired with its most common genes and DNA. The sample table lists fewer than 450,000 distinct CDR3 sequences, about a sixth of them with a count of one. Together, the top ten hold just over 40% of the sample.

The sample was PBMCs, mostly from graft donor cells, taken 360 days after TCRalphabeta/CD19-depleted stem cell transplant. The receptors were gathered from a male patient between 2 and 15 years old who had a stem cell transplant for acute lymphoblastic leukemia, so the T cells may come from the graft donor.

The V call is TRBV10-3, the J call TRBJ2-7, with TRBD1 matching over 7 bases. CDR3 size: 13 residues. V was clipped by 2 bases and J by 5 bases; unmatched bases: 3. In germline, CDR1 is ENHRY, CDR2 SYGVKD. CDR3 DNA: TGTGCCATCAGTGAGAGGGACAGAAACGAGCAGTACTTC. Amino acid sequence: CAISERDRNEQYF.

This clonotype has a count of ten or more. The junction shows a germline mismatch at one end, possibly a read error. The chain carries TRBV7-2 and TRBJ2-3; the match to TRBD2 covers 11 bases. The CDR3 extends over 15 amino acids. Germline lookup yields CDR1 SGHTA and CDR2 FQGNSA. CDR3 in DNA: TGTGCCAGCAGTTTAGGTAGCGGGAGGGCAGATACGCAGTATTTT. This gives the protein CASSLGSGRADTQYF.

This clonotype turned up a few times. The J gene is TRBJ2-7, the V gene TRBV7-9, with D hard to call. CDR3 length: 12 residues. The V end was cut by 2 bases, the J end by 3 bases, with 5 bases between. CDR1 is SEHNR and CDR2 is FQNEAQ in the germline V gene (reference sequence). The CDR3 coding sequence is TGTGCCAGCAGCTTATCCGACTACGAGCAGTACTTC. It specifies CASSLSDYEQYF.

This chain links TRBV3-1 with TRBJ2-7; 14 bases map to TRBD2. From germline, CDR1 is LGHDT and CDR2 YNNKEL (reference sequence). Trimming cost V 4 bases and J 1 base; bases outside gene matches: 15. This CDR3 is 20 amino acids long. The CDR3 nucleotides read TGTGCCAGCAGCCCAACCCTACTGACTAGCGGGAGGGCCTTATCCTACGAGCAGTACTTC. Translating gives CASSPTLLTSGRALSYEQYF.

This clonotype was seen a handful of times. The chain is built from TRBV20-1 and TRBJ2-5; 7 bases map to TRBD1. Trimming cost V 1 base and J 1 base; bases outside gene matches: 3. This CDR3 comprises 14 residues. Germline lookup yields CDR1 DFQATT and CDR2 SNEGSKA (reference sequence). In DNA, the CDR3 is TGCAGTGCTAGAGGAGAGGGGGCCCAAGAGACCCAGTACTTC. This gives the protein CSARGEGAQETQYF.

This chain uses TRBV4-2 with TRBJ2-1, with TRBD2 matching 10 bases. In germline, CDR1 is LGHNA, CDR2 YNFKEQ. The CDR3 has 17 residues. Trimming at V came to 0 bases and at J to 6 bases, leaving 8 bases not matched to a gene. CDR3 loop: CASSQDIGLAVSNEQFF. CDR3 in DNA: TGTGCCAGCAGCCAAGATATAGGACTAGCGGTTTCCAATGAGCAGTTCTTC.

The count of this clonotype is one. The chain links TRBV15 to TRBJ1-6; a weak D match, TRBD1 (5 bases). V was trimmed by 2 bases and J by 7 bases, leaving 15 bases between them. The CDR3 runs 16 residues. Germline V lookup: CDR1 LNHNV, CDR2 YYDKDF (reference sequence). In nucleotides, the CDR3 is TGTGCCACCAGCAGATCCCACGACAGACTGAATTCACCCCTCCACTTT. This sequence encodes CATSRSHDRLNSPLHF.